Following are 22 T cell receptor beta chains from one sample sequenced in a study of shared clonotypes between healthy human individuals. The assay was immunoSEQ multiplex PCR, and TCRdb's table has in-frame clones only and misses some. This table has about 2 million clones, 90% to 95% appearing once. Sequencing input: naive CD4+ T cells sorted from blood. Subset noted: CD45RA+ positively selected. All receptors derive from a man younger than 30 in good health.

V and J are TRBV4-3 and TRBJ1-3; D may be TRBD1 (6 bases). The CDR3 is 21 residues long. Germline values: CDR1 LGHNA, CDR2 YSLEER. Between the trimmed V and J ends, which lost 1 base and 2 bases, there was a span of 27 bases. The CDR3 loop is CASSQGYSGTYSLYPGNTIYF. The DNA of the CDR3 is TGCGCCAGCAGCCAAGGCTACTCCGGGACATACTCTTTGTACCCTGGAAACACCATATATTTT.

The V call is TRBV14, the J call TRBJ1-2, with 7 nucleotides matching TRBD1. Germline V gene sequence: CDR1 SGHDN, CDR2 FVKESK. V shed 6 bases, J shed 7 bases, and the junction held 8 bases outside the gene matches. The CDR3 is 13 residues long. DNA of the CDR3: TGTGCCAGCAGTCCCGACAGGGCCTCTGGCTACACCTTC. Translated: CASSPDRASGYTF.

The rearrangement joins TRBV5-6 to TRBJ1-1; D is perhaps TRBD1 (5 bases). Germline V gene sequence: CDR1 SGHDT, CDR2 YYEEEE. The CDR3 is 13 amino acids. Trimming cost V 3 bases and J 4 bases, with 10 bases left between them. The CDR3 DNA reads TGTGCCAGCAGCTACAGGAGAAGCACTGAAGCTTTCTTT. Translated, it gives CASSYRRSTEAFF.

Written as DNA, the CDR3 is TGTGCCAGCAGCTTATCGGCAGGGAGTAATTCACCCCTCCACTTT. Translating it yields CASSLSAGSNSPLHF. The chain links TRBV7-3 to TRBJ1-6; D possibly corresponds to TRBD1 (5 bases). The CDR3 runs to 15 residues. The V gene's germline CDR1 is SGHTA and CDR2 FQGTGA. V was clipped by 2 bases and J by 6 bases, with 11 bases between them.

The rearrangement links TRBV28 to TRBJ1-1; D is undetermined. V was pared by 1 base and J by 8 bases, with 14 bases between. Germline lookup yields CDR1 MDHEN and CDR2 SYDVKM. The CDR3 has 14 residues. CDR3 coding DNA: TGTGCCAGCAGTTTATCTCAAGTGTACAGAGAAGCTTTCTTT. Translation gives CASSLSQVYREAFF.

V and J are TRBV19 and TRBJ1-1; no definite D call. Trimming took off 7 bases at V and 4 bases at J, with 10 bases between the two ends. The CDR3 spans 12 residues. CDR1 is LNHDA and CDR2 is SQIVND in the germline V gene (reference sequence). The CDR3 region is CASNGGGTEAFF. The CDR3 DNA reads as TGTGCCAGTAACGGTGGTGGCACTGAAGCTTTCTTT.

The chain carries TRBV10-1 and TRBJ1-6; a possible D gene is TRBD1 (5 bases). Trimming shortened V by 10 bases and J by 9 bases, and 22 bases separated the two germline ends. The CDR3 has 15 amino acids. The germline V gene encodes CDR1 WNHNN and CDR2 SYGVQD (reference sequence). The CDR3 coding sequence is TGCGCCAACAACCCCGGCCAGGGCCTTGGTTCACCCCTCCACTTT. Amino acids: CANNPGQGLGSPLHF.

V and J are TRBV28 and TRBJ1-2, with 8 bases lining up with TRBD1. CDR1 is MDHEN and CDR2 is SYDVKM in the germline V gene. V trimming: 4 bases; J trimming: 8 bases; junction bases outside the gene matches: 6. This CDR3 is built from 13 residues. The CDR3 reads CASSSTGGLGYTF. The CDR3 nucleotides are TGTGCCAGCAGTTCTACAGGGGGTCTGGGCTACACCTTC.

The chain is built from TRBV4-1 and TRBJ2-7, with unresolved D. Germline V gene sequence: CDR1 MGHRA, CDR2 YSYEKL. V was trimmed by 4 bases and J by 0 bases, leaving 10 bases between them. The CDR3 loop spans 14 amino acids. The CDR3 here is CASSRGRDSYEQYF. DNA of the CDR3: TGCGCCAGCAGCCGAGGTAGGGACTCCTACGAGCAGTACTTC.

The J gene is TRBJ2-7, the V gene TRBV2, with 10 positions matching TRBD1. Germline CDR1 SNHLY, CDR2 FYNNEI. V lost 7 bases and J lost 7; bases outside the gene matches: 10. The CDR3 sequence is 14 residues long. The CDR3 is CASIPRDRGGEQYF. In DNA, the CDR3 is TGTGCCAGCATCCCCCGGGACAGGGGTGGAGAGCAGTACTTC.

The CDR3 loop reads CASSREEKLFF. The CDR3 bases are TGTGCCAGCAGCCGGGAGGAAAAACTGTTTTTT. The chain carries TRBV14 and TRBJ1-4, with D unclear. The germline V gene has CDR1 SGHDN and CDR2 FVKESK. Between the trimmed V and J ends, which lost 4 bases and 8 bases, there was a span of 5 bases. The CDR3 is 11 amino acids.

The chain combines TRBV6-5 with TRBJ1-2; 8 bases match TRBD1. V shed 5 bases, J shed 4 bases, and the junction held 9 bases outside the gene matches. The germline V gene has CDR1 MNHEY and CDR2 SVGAGI. CDR3 length equals 15 residues. The chain's CDR3 is CASSTGQGASYGYTF. The CDR3, as DNA: TGTGCCAGCAGTACAGGACAGGGCGCGAGCTATGGCTACACCTTC.

The DNA for the CDR3 is TGTGCCAGTAGTATAGAACTAGTGAGGCCGGGGGAGCAGTACTTC. As protein: CASSIELVRPGEQYF. The chain combines TRBV19 with TRBJ2-7; D is perhaps TRBD2 (5 bases). Per germline, CDR1 LNHDA and CDR2 SQIVND (reference sequence). Trimming cost V 0 bases and J 7 bases, with 16 bases left between them. The CDR3 is 15 amino acids.

The chain is built from TRBV5-6 and TRBJ1-2; a possible D gene is TRBD1 (5 bases). The CDR3 loop spans 15 amino acids. Germline V gene sequence: CDR1 SGHDT, CDR2 YYEEEE. Deletions cut 0 bases from V and 8 bases from J, with 17 bases between. In DNA form, the CDR3 reads TGTGCCAGCAGCTTGGCGACAGAACTACAGGAGGGCTACACCTTC. Its protein product is CASSLATELQEGYTF. The complete variable domain, with remaining parts taken from reference TRBV5-6 and TRBJ1-2, reads DAGVTQSPTHLIKTRGQQVTLRCSPKSGHDTVSWYQQALGQGPQFIFQYYEEEERQRGNFPDRFSGHQFPNYSSELNVNALLLGDSALYLCASSLATELQEGYTFGSGTRLTVV.

The rearrangement links TRBV6-5 to TRBJ1-3, with a weak D call TRBD1 (5 bases). This CDR3 contains 14 residues. V lost 6 bases and J lost 7, with 16 bases in between. Germline V gives CDR1 MNHEY, CDR2 SVGAGI. The CDR3 DNA follows: TGTGCCAGCAGCCTATACGACAGAGACAACACCATATATTTT. Translation: CASSLYDRDNTIYF.

With respect to this clone: Compared with germline, one end of the junction differs, possibly owing to a read error. This rearrangement joins TRBV7-7 to TRBJ2-7, with D uncertain. The CDR3 extends over 10 amino acids. The germline V gene encodes CDR1 SSHAT and CDR2 FNYEAQ (reference sequence). The CDR3 DNA follows: TGTGCTAGCAGCATCTACGAGCAGTACTTC. Encoded protein: CASSIYEQYF.

The chain combines TRBV14 with TRBJ1-2; D not certain. V was trimmed by 4 bases and J by 4 bases, leaving 10 bases between them. The CDR3 covers 13 residues. Per germline, CDR1 SGHDN and CDR2 FVKESK. DNA for the CDR3: TGTGCCAGCAGCCGAGAAACAGCCTATGGCTACACCTTC. Protein sequence: CASSRETAYGYTF.

This chain uses TRBV4-1 with TRBJ2-3, with 12 bases lining up with TRBD2. The CDR3 covers 18 residues. Trimming cost V 5 bases and J 3 bases; bases outside gene matches: 12. The V gene's germline CDR1 is MGHRA and CDR2 YSYEKL. CDR3 amino acids: CASSYLAGGPSGTDTQYF. CDR3 bases: TGCGCCAGCAGCTACCTAGCGGGGGGGCCCTCCGGGACAGATACGCAGTATTTT.

J is TRBJ1-2 and V is TRBV6-1; D not certain. Per the germline V gene, CDR1 is MNHNS and CDR2 is SASEGT. Trimming left V 0 bases short and J 4 bases short, with 9 bases between. This CDR3 spans 14 amino acids. The CDR3 DNA follows: TGTGCCAGCAGTGAAGCTTGGAGAGGCTATGGCTACACCTTC. It is translated as CASSEAWRGYGYTF.

With respect to this clone: Other DNA variants within this sample encode the same CDR3. The chain uses TRBV5-1 and TRBJ2-3, with D tentatively TRBD2 (6 bases). Germline assignment: CDR1 SGHRS and CDR2 YFSETQ. V lost 4 bases to trimming and J lost 0 bases, with 9 bases between them. CDR3 length: 14 residues. The CDR3 DNA follows: TGCGCCAGCAGCCCGGGGACTAGCACAGATACGCAGTATTTT. Its protein product is CASSPGTSTDTQYF.

V is TRBV11-2 and J is TRBJ2-1; possible D gene TRBD2, 5 bases. CDR1 and CDR2 from the germline V gene are SGHAT and FQNNGV. The CDR3 spans 17 residues. V was clipped by 6 bases and J by 8 bases, with 26 bases between them. The CDR3 DNA follows: TGTGCCAGCAGGAAAGTGAGCAAGGGTGTTACGGAGGATGAGCAGTTCTTC. Amino acids: CASRKVSKGVTEDEQFF.

The V gene is TRBV6-6, the J gene TRBJ2-5; TRBD1 is a possible D gene (5 bases). V was clipped by 0 bases and J by 6 bases, with 14 bases between them. The CDR3 length is 15 residues. Per the germline V gene, CDR1 is MNHNY and CDR2 is SVGAGI (reference sequence). The CDR3 spells CASSYSGNRGKTQYF. The CDR3 DNA sequence: TGTGCCAGCAGTTACTCAGGGAATAGGGGAAAGACCCAGTACTTC.